This T cell receptor (beta chain) was retrieved from a study of neurological immune-mediated disorders. This clonotype was counted at least ten times. No antigen is known for it. Findings and caveats of the study: The absence of any CDR3 amino acid sequence shared by expanded clones across subjects suggests that repertoires were private in all groups. The study found the most TCR clonal expansion in HTLV-1-associated myelopathy and the least in multiple sclerosis, below healthy controls.

CDR3 length: 15 residues. Germline V gene data show CDR1 as SGHKS and CDR2 as YYEKEE (reference sequence). The V end lost 4 bases, the J end lost 1 base, and 11 bases lay between the germline ends. Time point denoted: longitudinal time-point 1 (baseline). Source material was 2 million unsorted PBMCs, stored at -80 °C in RNAlater. With 10-nucleotide random UMIs included, cDNA was synthesized by 5'RACE. Via MiXCR, TCRdb re-called the 5' RACE reads, giving one row per CDR3 protein. The sample lists some 54,000 distinct CDR3 sequences; approximately 11% were seen once. The rearrangement joins TRBV5-5 to TRBJ2-2, with D unresolved. Sequencing was performed on PBMCs. The sequence derives from a male donor with HTLV-1-associated myelopathy (HAM/TSP). The CDR3 coding sequence is TGTGCCAGCAGCAGCCCGGAACAGAACACCGGGGAGCTGTTTTTT. Residues: CASSSPEQNTGELFF.